A single sample is the source of the 14 T cell receptor beta chains below, sequenced in a study of T cell changes during pregnancy in multiple sclerosis (dated by TCRdb to between 2018 and 2021). The library was prepared using the immunoSEQ multiplex PCR assay. The immuneACCESS repertoire file appears here via TCRdb, limited to in-frame rearrangements. These files lack a portion of the clones; in checked studies, under half of the deficit traces to unresolved V genes, and the cause of the others is not known. This sample is represented by roughly 45,000 clones; roughly 90% of them were singletons. The ten largest clones take up less than 5.5% of the sample. Specimen: peripheral blood, collected in the second trimester of pregnancy. The receptor source for this set is a female donor in good health, enrolled as a control in a pregnancy study.

The chain is built from TRBV27 and TRBJ2-2, with D tentatively TRBD1 (5 bases). Germline V CDR1 and CDR2: MNHEY, SMNVEV (reference sequence). Between the trimmed V and J ends, which lost 3 bases and 5 bases, there was a span of 7 bases. This CDR3 spans 13 amino acids. As DNA, the CDR3 is TGTGCCAGCAGTTTTGGGGCGACCGGGGAGCTGTTTTTT. It specifies CASSFGATGELFF.

CDR3 sequence reads: CASSPRQPMYTEAFF. The CDR3 DNA reads as TGTGCCAGCTCACCACGACAGCCTATGTACACTGAAGCTTTCTTT. This chain connects TRBV18 to TRBJ1-1; perhaps TRBD1 as D (5 bases). V was shortened by 1 base and J by 3 bases, with 12 bases between the two germline ends. Germline V gene lookup returns CDR1 KGHSH and CDR2 LQKENI. The CDR3 loop spans 15 amino acids.

The chain joins TRBV7-6 to TRBJ2-5; 7 nucleotides line up with TRBD2. After removal of 0 bases from V and 2 bases from J, the junction contained 3 bases not matched to a gene. This CDR3 contains 15 residues. Looked up from germline, CDR1 is SGHVS and CDR2 is FNYEAQ. The CDR3 region is CASSLAGGAQETQYF. In DNA form, the CDR3 reads TGTGCCAGCAGCTTAGCGGGAGGGGCGCAAGAGACCCAGTACTTC. Looking up the rest from reference TRBV7-6 and TRBJ2-5 gives the full variable domain: GAGVSQSPRYKVTKRGQDVALRCDPISGHVSLYWYRQALGQGPEFLTYFNYEAQQDKSGLPNDRFSAERPEGSISTLTIQRTEQRDSAMYRCASSLAGGAQETQYFGPGTRLLVL.

The V gene is TRBV7-9, the J gene TRBJ2-2, with TRBD1 matching over 7 bases. With 1 base clipped from V and 6 bases from J, the junction kept 11 bases outside the gene matches. The germline CDR1 and CDR2 sequences are SEHNR and FQNEAQ (reference sequence). CDR3 length equals 17 residues. For the CDR3, the DNA is TGTGCCAGCAGCTTAGAGGGGCCGGCAGGGGGTCCCGGGGAGCTGTTTTTT. Its protein is CASSLEGPAGGPGELFF.

This rearrangement joins TRBV5-4 to TRBJ2-1; 9 bases match TRBD1. The CDR3 extends over 14 amino acids. The V and J ends lost 4 bases and 6 bases, in that order; junction bases with no gene match: 5. The V gene's germline CDR1 is SGHNT and CDR2 YYREEE (reference sequence). This chain's CDR3 is CASSPDRGGNEQFF. The CDR3 nucleotides are TGTGCCAGCAGCCCGGACAGGGGCGGCAATGAGCAGTTCTTC.

The V call is TRBV30, the J call TRBJ1-2; D is unresolved. The CDR3 is 15 amino acids. The V end lost 0 bases, the J end lost 0 bases, and 11 bases lay between the germline ends. The germline gives CDR1 GTSNPN, CDR2 SVGIG (reference sequence). As DNA, the CDR3 is TGTGCCTGGAGTGTATCTCCATCAGCTAACTATGGCTACACCTTC. This gives the protein CAWSVSPSANYGYTF.

The chain combines TRBV7-2 with TRBJ2-2; 11 bases are a match to TRBD2. The CDR3 extends over 17 amino acids. In germline, CDR1 is SGHTA, CDR2 FQGNSA. Trimming removed 5 bases from V and 5 bases from J; junction bases left unmatched: 10. The CDR3 sequence: CASSPIPSGGHTGELFF. The CDR3 bases are TGTGCCAGCAGCCCTATTCCTAGCGGGGGGCATACCGGGGAGCTGTTTTTT.

This chain connects TRBV19 to TRBJ2-7; D is undetermined. The germline V and J ends were trimmed by 3 bases and 1 base, with 7 bases remaining between them. This CDR3 contains 13 residues. From germline, CDR1 is LNHDA and CDR2 SQIVND (reference sequence). The CDR3: CASSISMSYEQYF. In DNA form, the CDR3 reads TGTGCCAGTAGTATTAGTATGTCCTACGAGCAGTACTTC.

The chain combines TRBV5-1 with TRBJ2-3, with 11 bases lining up with TRBD2. This CDR3 spans 16 amino acids. The ends lost 3 bases at V and 2 bases at J; junction bases unmatched: 5. Germline V gene data show CDR1 as SGHRS and CDR2 as YFSETQ. The CDR3 reads CASSSGLAGPTDTQYF. Here the CDR3 DNA reads TGCGCCAGCAGCTCAGGACTAGCGGGCCCCACAGATACGCAGTATTTT. The full variable domain, with the rest looked up from reference TRBV5-1 and TRBJ2-3, is KAGVTQTPRYLIKTRGQQVTLSCSPISGHRSVSWYQQTPGQGLQFLFEYFSETQRNKGNFPGRFSGRQFSNSRSEMNVSTLELGDSALYLCASSSGLAGPTDTQYFGPGTRLTVL.

This rearrangement joins TRBV9 to TRBJ1-6; D is uncertain. The CDR3 covers 16 residues. CDR1 is SGDLS, CDR2 YYNGEE, per germline. The ends were cut back, 3 bases at V and 0 bases at J, with 10 bases in the middle. The CDR3 loop reads CASSADGSSYNSPLHF. Here the CDR3 DNA reads TGTGCCAGCAGCGCAGACGGGAGCTCCTATAATTCACCCCTCCACTTT.

The chain recombines TRBV5-1 with TRBJ1-1, with 8 bases identical to TRBD1. The CDR3 runs 13 residues. From germline, CDR1 is SGHRS and CDR2 YFSETQ. J was trimmed by 1 base and V by 6 bases; bases with no gene match: 2. CDR3 nucleotides: TGCGCCAGCATGGACAGGGAGAACACTGAAGCTTTCTTT. Amino acids: CASMDRENTEAFF.

The CDR3 spells CASSYLADQETQYF. The CDR3 DNA sequence: TGTGCCAGCAGTTACCTCGCAGATCAAGAGACCCAGTACTTC. The chain has TRBV6-5 and TRBJ2-5; unclear D gene. The germline V and J ends were trimmed by 2 bases and 2 bases, with 9 bases remaining between them. This CDR3 comprises 14 residues. Per the germline V gene, CDR1 is MNHEY and CDR2 is SVGAGI.

The chain has TRBV19 and TRBJ2-4; perhaps TRBD2 as D (5 bases). This CDR3 is built from 12 residues. The V gene lost 5 bases and the J gene lost 12 bases, with 14 bases spanning the gap. From germline, CDR1 is LNHDA and CDR2 SQIVND (reference sequence). CDR3 loop: CASSESGRTQYF. In DNA, the CDR3 is TGTGCCAGTAGTGAGTCTGGGAGAACTCAGTACTTC.

The chain combines TRBV7-8 with TRBJ2-6, with D tentatively TRBD1 (6 bases). V was pared by 6 bases and J by 1 base, with 10 bases between. This CDR3 has 15 residues. CDR1 and CDR2 (germline): SGHVS, FQNEAQ. CDR3 nucleotides: TGTGCCAGCAGTAACAGGGCGTCTGGGGCCAACGTCCTGACTTTC. It is translated as CASSNRASGANVLTF. Using reference TRBV7-8 and TRBJ2-6 for the parts outside the CDR3, the full variable domain is GAGVSQSPRYKVAKRGQDVALRCDPISGHVSLFWYQQALGQGPEFLTYFQNEAQLDKSGLPSDRFFAERPEGSVSTLKIQRTQQEDSAVYLCASSNRASGANVLTFGAGSRLTVL.